The present entry profiles one TCR beta chain with its context. Its antigen is as yet unknown. Time point reported: patch test 1, 2 weeks after DPC sensitization. Stated treatment: therapeutic diphenylcyclopropenone sensitization with weekly scalp DPC. After removal of 2 bases from V and 5 bases from J, the junction contained 10 bases not matched to a gene. CDR3 length: 16 residues. The germline gives CDR1 SGHRS, CDR2 YFSETQ. This sample is drawn from a study of human T cells and chemical hapten exposure. General study points: There were significantly more large CDR3 similarity clusters among expanded TCRs than among controls.

TCRdb re-analysed the RACE reads in MiXCR, keeping a single row per CDR3 protein. The sample lists around 50,000 distinct CDR3 sequences, around 9.3% occurring once. This chain links TRBV5-1 with TRBJ2-1; 7 bases fit TRBD2. The clonotype originates from a woman between 50 and 59 years old with alopecia areata. Some clones in this sample may be carry-over from other donors' samples. This sample comprised whole blood, obtained in connection with sensitization to the hapten diphenylcyclopropenone (DPC). This chain's CDR3 is CASSLAGTVGDNEQFF. The CDR3 DNA sequence: TGCGCCAGCAGCTTAGCGGGGACGGTGGGTGACAATGAGCAGTTCTTC. Looking up the rest from reference TRBV5-1 and TRBJ2-1 gives the full variable domain: KAGVTQTPRYLIKTRGQQVTLSCSPISGHRSVSWYQQTPGQGLQFLFEYFSETQRNKGNFPGRFSGRQFSNSRSEMNVSTLELGDSALYLCASSLAGTVGDNEQFFGPGTRLTVL.